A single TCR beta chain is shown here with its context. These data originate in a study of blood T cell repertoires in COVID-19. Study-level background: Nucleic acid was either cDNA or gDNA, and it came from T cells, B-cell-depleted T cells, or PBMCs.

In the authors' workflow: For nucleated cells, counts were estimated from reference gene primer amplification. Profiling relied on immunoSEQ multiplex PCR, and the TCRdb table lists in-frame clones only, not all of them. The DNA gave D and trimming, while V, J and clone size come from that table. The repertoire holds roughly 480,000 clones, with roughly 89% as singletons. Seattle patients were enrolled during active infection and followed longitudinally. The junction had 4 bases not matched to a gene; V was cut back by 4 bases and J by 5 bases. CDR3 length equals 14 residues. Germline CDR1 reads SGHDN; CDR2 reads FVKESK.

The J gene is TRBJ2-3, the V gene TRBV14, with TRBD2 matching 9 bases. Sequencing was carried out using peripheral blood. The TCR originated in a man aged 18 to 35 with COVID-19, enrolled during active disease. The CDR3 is CASSLAGAKDTQYF. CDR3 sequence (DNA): TGTGCCAGCAGCCTAGCGGGAGCCAAAGATACGCAGTATTTT. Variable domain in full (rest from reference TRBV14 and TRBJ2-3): EAGVTQFPSHSVIEKGQTVTLRCDPISGHDNLYWYRRVMGKEIKFLLHFVKESKQDESGMPNNRFLAERTGGTYSTLKVQPAELEDSGVYFCASSLAGAKDTQYFGPGTRLTVL.